The present T cell receptor beta chain was sequenced within a study of T cells in Graves' hyperthyroidism and ophthalmopathy. Study-level findings and limits: Appearing also in blood were most of the thyroid clonotypes expanded above 0.001.

Trimming took off 1 base at V and 8 bases at J, with 17 bases between the two ends. The CDR3 sequence is 15 residues long. Germline V gene sequence: CDR1 KGHSH, CDR2 LQKENI. The study excluded patients with uncontrolled infection, other autoimmune disease, pregnancy or lactation. This clonotype came up many times. Antigen: not known. TCR beta CDR3 sequences were amplified from RNA transcripts. When the TCR CDR3 underwent first-round RT-PCR, the HTBI primer set was used. MiXCR, applied by TCRdb to the multiplex PCR reads, yields one record per CDR3 protein. The sample shows about 420,000 distinct CDR3 sequences, about 15% of them seen only once.

The TCR was taken from a woman younger than 30 with Graves' hyperthyroidism. The chain recombines TRBV18 with TRBJ1-2; D is unclear. The specimen was blood. CDR3 DNA: TGTGCCAGCTCACCACGTGGTGAGGCCCAAGGAGGCTACACCTTC. Protein sequence: CASSPRGEAQGGYTF.